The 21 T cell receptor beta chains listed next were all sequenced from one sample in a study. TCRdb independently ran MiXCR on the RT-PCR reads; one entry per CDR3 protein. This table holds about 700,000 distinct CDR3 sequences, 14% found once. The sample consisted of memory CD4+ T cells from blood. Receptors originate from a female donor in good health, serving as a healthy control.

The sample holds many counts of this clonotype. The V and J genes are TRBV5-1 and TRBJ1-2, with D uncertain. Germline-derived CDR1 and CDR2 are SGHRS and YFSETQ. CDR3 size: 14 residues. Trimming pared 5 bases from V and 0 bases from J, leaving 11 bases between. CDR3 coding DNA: TGCGCCAGCAGGTTCGGACCCACTAACTATGGCTACACCTTC. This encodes CASRFGPTNYGYTF.

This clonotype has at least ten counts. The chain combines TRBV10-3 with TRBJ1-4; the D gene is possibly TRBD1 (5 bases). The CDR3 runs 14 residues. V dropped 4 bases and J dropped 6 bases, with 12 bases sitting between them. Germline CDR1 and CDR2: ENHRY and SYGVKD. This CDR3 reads CAISGGDGDEKLFF. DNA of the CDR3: TGTGCCATCAGTGGCGGGGACGGAGATGAAAAACTGTTTTTT.

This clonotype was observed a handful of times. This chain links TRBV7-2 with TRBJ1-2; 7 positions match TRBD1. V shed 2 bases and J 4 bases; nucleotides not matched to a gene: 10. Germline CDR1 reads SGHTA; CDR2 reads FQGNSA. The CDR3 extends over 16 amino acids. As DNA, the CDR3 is TGTGCCAGCAGCTTAAATGGGGTGACAGGGTCCTATGGCTACACCTTC. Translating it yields CASSLNGVTGSYGYTF.

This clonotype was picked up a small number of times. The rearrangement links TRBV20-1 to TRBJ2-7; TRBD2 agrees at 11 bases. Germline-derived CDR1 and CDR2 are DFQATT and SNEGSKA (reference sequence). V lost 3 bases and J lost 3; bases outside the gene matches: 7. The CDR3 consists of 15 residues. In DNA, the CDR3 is TGCAGTGCTAGGCAACCTCTAGCGGGAGGCTACGAGCAGTACTTC. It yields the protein CSARQPLAGGYEQYF.

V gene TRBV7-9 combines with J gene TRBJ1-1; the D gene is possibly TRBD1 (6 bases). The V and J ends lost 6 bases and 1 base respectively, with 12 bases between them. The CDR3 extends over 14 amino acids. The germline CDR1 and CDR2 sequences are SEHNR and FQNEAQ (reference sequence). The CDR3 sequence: CASSWGAGNTEAFF. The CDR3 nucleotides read TGTGCCAGCAGTTGGGGGGCAGGGAACACTGAAGCTTTCTTT.

The CDR3 bases are TGCAGCCCCGGGACAGGGCTCTACAATGAGCAGTTCTTC. Translated, it gives CSPGTGLYNEQFF. This sequence joins TRBV20-1 and TRBJ2-1; 9 nucleotides line up with TRBD1. This CDR3 contains 13 residues. Germline V gives CDR1 DFQATT, CDR2 SNEGSKA (reference sequence).

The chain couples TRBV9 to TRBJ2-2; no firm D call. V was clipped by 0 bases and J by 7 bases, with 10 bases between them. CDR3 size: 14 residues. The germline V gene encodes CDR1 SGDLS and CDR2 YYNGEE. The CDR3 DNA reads TGTGCCAGCAGCGTAGAGTCCAGGAGCGGGGAGCTGTTTTTT. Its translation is CASSVESRSGELFF.

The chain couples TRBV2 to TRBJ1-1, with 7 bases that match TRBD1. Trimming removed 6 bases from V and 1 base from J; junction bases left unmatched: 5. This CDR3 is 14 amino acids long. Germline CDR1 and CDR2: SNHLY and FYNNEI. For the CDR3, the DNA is TGTGCCAGCAGGTTCGGGACAGAGAACACTGAAGCTTTCTTT. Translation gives CASRFGTENTEAFF.

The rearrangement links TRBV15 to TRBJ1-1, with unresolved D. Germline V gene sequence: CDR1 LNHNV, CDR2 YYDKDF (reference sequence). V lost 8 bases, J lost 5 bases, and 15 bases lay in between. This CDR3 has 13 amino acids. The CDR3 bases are TGTGCCACCCGAAAAGTGGCATCTACTGAAGCTTTCTTT. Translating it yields CATRKVASTEAFF.

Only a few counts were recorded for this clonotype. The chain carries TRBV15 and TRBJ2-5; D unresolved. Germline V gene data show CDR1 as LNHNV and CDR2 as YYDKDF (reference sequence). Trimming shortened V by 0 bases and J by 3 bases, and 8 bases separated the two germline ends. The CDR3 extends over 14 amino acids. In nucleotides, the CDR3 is TGTGCCACCAGCAGAGACAACCGAAAAGAGACCCAGTACTTC. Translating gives CATSRDNRKETQYF. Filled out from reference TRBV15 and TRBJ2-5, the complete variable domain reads DAMVIQNPRYQVTQFGKPVTLSCSQTLNHNVMYWYQQKSSQAPKLLFHYYDKDFNNEADTPDNFQSRRPNTSFCFLDIRSPGLGDTAMYLCATSRDNRKETQYFGPGTRLLVL.

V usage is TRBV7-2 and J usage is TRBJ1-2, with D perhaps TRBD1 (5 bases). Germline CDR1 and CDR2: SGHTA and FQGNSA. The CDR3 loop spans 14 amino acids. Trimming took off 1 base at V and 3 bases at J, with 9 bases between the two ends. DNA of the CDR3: TGTGCCAGCAGCTTAGGTCTACAGGACTATGGCTACACCTTC. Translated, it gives CASSLGLQDYGYTF.

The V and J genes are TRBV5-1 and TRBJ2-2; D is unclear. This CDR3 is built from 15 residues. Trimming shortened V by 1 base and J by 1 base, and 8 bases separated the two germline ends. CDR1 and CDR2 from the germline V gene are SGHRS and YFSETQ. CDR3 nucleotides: TGCGCCAGCAGCTTGAGGGCGAAGAACACCGGGGAGCTGTTTTTT. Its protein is CASSLRAKNTGELFF.

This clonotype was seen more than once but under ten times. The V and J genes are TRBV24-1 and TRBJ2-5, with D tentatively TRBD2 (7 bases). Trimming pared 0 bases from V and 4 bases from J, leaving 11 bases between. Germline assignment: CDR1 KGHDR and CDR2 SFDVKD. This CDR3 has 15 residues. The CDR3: CATSDLLGGRETQYF. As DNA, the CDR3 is TGTGCCACCAGTGATTTGCTGGGGGGGCGAGAGACCCAGTACTTC.

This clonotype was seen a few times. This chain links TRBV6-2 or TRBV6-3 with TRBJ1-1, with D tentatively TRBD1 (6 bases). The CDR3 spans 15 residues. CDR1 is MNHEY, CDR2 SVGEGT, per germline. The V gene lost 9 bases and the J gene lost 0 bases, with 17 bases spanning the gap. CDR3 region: CASKQGWQMNTEAFF. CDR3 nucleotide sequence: TGTGCCAGTAAACAGGGTTGGCAAATGAACACTGAAGCTTTCTTT.

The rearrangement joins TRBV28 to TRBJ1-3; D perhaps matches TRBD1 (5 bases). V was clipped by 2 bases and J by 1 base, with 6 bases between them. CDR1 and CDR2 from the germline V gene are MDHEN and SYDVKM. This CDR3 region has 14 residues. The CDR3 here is CASSLGTSGNTIYF. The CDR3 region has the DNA TGTGCCAGCAGTTTAGGGACGTCTGGAAACACCATATATTTT.

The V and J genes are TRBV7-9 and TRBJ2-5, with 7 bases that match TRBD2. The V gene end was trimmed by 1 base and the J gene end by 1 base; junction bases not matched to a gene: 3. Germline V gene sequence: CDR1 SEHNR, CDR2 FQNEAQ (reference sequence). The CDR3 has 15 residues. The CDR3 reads CASSLGEGSQETQYF. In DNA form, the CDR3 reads TGTGCCAGCAGCTTAGGGGAGGGCAGCCAAGAGACCCAGTACTTC.

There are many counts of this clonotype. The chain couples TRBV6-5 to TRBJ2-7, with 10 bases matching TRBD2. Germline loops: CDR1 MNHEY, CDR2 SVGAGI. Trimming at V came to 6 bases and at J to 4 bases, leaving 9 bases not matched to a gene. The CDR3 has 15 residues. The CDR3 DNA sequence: TGTGCCAGCAGCGCGAGGGGAGCGGGAGGGTACGAGCAGTACTTC. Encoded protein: CASSARGAGGYEQYF.

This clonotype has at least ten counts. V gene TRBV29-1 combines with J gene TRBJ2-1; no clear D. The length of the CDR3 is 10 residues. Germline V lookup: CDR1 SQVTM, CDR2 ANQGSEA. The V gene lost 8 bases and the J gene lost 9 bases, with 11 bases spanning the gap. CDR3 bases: TGCAGCTTCCGATGGAGTGAGCAGTTCTTC. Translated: CSFRWSEQFF.

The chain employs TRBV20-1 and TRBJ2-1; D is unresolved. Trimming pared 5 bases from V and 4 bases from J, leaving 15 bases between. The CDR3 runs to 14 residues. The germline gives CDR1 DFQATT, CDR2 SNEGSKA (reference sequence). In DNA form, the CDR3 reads TGCAGTGCTCAAACCCCCAATATTTACAATGAGCAGTTCTTC. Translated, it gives CSAQTPNIYNEQFF.

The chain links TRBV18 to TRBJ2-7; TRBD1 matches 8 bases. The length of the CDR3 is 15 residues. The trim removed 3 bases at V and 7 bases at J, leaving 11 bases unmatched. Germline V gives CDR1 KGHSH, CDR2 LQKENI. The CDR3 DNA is TGTGCCAGCTCACCCGGACAGGGTGAATACAATGAGCAGTACTTC. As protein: CASSPGQGEYNEQYF.

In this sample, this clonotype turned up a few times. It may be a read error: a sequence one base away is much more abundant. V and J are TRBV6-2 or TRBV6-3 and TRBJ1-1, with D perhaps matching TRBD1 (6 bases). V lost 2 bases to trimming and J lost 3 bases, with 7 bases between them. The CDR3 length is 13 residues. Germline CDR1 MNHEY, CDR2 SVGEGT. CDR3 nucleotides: TGTGCCAGCAGTTACGGGGGGCACACTGAAGCTTTCTTT. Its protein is CASSYGGHTEAFF.